This T cell receptor (beta chain) stems from a study of shared clonotypes between healthy human individuals. Looking at the study overall: A couple of female and a few male donors aged 18 to 49 were enrolled. A donor's plate count was three for CD4 naive and three for CD4 memory; CD8 naive had two and CD8 memory one. Study results and caveats: In general, naive subsets displayed greater estimated richness than memory subsets did.

Naive CD8 cells were CD45RO-negative, positively selected for CCR7, excluding terminally differentiated effector memory CD45RA+ cells. On this clone: Antigen unknown.

With 6 bases removed from V and 8 bases from J, the gap between germline ends came to 13 bases. The CDR3 is made up of 13 amino acids. Germline V gene sequence: CDR1 MDHEN, CDR2 SYDVKM. Only in-frame clones appear in the TCRdb table, and some are missing; sequencing was by immunoSEQ multiplex PCR. This sample has millions of clones, with just over 90% found just once. The sequence came from a man aged 18 to 29 in good health. Some clones in this sample may be carry-over from other donors' samples. The sample comprised naive CD8+ T cells from PBMCs. The chain employs TRBV28 and TRBJ1-4, with unresolved D. The CDR3 DNA sequence: TGTGCCAGCAGCCTGGGAGCTAGGGAAAAACTGTTTTTT. Encoded protein: CASSLGAREKLFF.